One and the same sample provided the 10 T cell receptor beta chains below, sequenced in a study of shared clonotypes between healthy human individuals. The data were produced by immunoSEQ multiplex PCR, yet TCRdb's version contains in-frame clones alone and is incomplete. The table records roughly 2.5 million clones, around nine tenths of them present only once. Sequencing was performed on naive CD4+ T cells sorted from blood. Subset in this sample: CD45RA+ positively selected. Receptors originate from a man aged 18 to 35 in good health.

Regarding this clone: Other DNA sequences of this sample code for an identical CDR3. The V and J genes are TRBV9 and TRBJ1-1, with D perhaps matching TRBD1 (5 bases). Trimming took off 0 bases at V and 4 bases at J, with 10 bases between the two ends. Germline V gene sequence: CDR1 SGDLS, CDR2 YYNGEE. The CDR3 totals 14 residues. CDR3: CASSVVGGSTEAFF. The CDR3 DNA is TGTGCCAGCAGCGTAGTTGGGGGGAGCACTGAAGCTTTCTTT.

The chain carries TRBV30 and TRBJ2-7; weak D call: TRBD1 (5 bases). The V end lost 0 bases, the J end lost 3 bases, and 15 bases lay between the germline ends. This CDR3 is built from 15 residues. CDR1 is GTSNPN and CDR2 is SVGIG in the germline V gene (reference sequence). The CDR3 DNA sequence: TGTGCCTGGAGTGTTCCCTCAGGGTTTGGCTACGAGCAGTACTTC. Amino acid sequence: CAWSVPSGFGYEQYF. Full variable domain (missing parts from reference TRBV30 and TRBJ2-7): SQTIHQWPATLVQPVGSPLSLECTVEGTSNPNLYWYRQAAGRGLQLLFYSVGIGQISSEVPQNLSASRPQDRQFILSSKKLLLSDSGFYLCAWSVPSGFGYEQYFGPGTRLTVT.

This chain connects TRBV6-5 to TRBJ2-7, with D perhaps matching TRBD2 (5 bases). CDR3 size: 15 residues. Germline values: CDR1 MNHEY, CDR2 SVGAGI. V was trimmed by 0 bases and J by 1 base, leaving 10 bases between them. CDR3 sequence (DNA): TGTGCCAGCAGTTACTCGAGGGTCCCATCCTACGAGCAGTACTTC. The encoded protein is CASSYSRVPSYEQYF.

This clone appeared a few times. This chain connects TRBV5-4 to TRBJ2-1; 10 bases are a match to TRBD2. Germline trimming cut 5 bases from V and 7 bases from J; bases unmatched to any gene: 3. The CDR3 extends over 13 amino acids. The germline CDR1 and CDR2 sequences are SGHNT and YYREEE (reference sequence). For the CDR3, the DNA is TGTGCCAGCAGAAATAGCGGGGGGAATGAGCAGTTCTTC. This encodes CASRNSGGNEQFF.

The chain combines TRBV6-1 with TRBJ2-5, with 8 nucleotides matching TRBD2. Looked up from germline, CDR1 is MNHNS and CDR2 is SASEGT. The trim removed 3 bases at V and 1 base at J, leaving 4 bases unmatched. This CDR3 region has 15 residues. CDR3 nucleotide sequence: TGTGCCAGCAGTGATCCGGGAGGGTCCCAAGAGACCCAGTACTTC. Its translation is CASSDPGGSQETQYF.

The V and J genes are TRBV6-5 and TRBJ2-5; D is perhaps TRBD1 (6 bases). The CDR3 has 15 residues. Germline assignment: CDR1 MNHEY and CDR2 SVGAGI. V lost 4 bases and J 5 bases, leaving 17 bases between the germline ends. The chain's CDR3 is CASSSGLGARETQYF. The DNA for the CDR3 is TGTGCCAGCAGTTCTGGGTTGGGGGCTCGGGAGACCCAGTACTTC.

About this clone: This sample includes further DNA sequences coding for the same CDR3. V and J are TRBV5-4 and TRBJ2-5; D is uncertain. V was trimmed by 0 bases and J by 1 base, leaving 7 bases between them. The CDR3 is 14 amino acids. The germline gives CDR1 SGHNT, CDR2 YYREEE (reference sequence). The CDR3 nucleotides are TGTGCCAGCAGCTTGGCGGGCCCCCAAGAGACCCAGTACTTC. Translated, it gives CASSLAGPQETQYF.

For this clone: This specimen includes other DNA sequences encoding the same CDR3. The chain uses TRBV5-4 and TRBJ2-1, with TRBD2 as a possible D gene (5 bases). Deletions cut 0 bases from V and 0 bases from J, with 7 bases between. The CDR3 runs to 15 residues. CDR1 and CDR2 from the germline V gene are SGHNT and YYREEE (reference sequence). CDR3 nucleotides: TGTGCCAGCAGCTTGGGAGGGTCCTCCTACAATGAGCAGTTCTTC. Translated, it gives CASSLGGSSYNEQFF.

CDR3 protein: CASSLRFGNNEKLFF. Written as DNA, the CDR3 is TGTGCCAGCAGCTTGCGATTCGGGAATAATGAAAAACTGTTTTTT. The gene calls are TRBV5-6 and TRBJ1-4; D is ambiguous. The germline V and J ends were trimmed by 1 base and 4 bases, with 11 bases remaining between them. CDR3 length: 15 residues. In germline, CDR1 is SGHDT, CDR2 YYEEEE.

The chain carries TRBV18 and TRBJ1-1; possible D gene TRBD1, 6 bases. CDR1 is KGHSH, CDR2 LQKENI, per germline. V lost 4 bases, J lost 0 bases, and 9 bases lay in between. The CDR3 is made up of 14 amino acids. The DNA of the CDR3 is TGTGCCAGCTCACTAGGACAGTTGAACACTGAAGCTTTCTTT. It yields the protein CASSLGQLNTEAFF.